This T cell receptor beta chain was captured by sequencing in a study of blood T cells in healthy people across ages. Overall study findings and caveats: Expanded clonotype changes were possibly confounded by unknown donor CMV status.

Around 10 milliliters was the volume of peripheral blood drawn from each donor. The total RNA that was extracted per sample amounted to at least 5 micrograms. The CDR3 has 15 amino acids. Losses at the gene ends were 3 bases for V and 3 bases for J; bases not matched to a gene: 4. Looked up from germline, CDR1 is SGHDN and CDR2 is FVKESK. It was with a sample-barcoded 5' primer and a J-beta primer mix that a second PCR of roughly 7 to 11 cycles was run. All cDNA molecules were each tagged by a template-switch adaptor with 12 random nucleotides. In TCRdb, the 5' RACE reads were re-called with MiXCR into one record per CDR3 protein. The repertoire holds 650,000 to 800,000 distinct CDR3 sequences, with around 52% as singletons. Concerning this clonotype itself: Its antigen is undetermined.

The gene calls are TRBV14 and TRBJ2-1, with TRBD2 matching over 8 bases. Sample: blood. The clonotype was recovered from a woman aged 80 or over in good health. In DNA form, the CDR3 reads TGTGCCAGCAGCCATATAGCGGGGATCTACAATGAGCAGTTCTTC. Amino acids: CASSHIAGIYNEQFF.